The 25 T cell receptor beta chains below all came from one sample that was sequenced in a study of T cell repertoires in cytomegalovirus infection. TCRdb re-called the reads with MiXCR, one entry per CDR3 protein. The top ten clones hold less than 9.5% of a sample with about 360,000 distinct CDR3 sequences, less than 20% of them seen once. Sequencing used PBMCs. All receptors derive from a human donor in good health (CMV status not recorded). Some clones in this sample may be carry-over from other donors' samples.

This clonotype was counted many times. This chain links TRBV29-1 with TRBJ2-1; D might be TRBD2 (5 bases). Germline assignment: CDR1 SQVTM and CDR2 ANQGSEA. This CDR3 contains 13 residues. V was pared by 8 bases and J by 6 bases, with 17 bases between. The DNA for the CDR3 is TGCAGCTCCCAGGACTGGCGCAGCAATGAGCAGTTCTTC. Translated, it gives CSSQDWRSNEQFF.

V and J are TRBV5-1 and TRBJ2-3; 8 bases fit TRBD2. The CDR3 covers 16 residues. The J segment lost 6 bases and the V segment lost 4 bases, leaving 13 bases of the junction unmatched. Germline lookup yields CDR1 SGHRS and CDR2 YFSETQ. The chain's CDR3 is CASSPAGASGGDTQYF. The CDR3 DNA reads TGCGCCAGCAGCCCTGCGGGGGCCAGCGGGGGCGATACGCAGTATTTT.

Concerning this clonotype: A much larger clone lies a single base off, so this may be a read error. The CDR3 DNA reads TGTGCCGGCAGCACCCGGACGGGAGGCACTGAAGCTTTCTTT. Its translation is CAGSTRTGGTEAFF. The chain recombines TRBV7-2 with TRBJ1-1; D unresolved. The CDR3 spans 14 residues. Per the germline V gene, CDR1 is SGHTA and CDR2 is FQGNSA. Full variable domain (rest looked up from reference TRBV7-2 and TRBJ1-1): GAGVSQSPSNKVTEKGKDVELRCDPISGHTALYWYRQSLGQGLEFLIYFQGNSAPDKSGLPSDRFSAERTGGSVSTLTIQRTQQEDSAVYLCAGSTRTGGTEAFFGQGTRLTVV.

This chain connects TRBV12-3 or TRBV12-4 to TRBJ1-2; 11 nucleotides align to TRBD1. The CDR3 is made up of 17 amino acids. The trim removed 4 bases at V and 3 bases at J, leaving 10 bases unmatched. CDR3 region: CASSSWDRGGYDYGYTF. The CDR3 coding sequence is TGTGCCAGCAGTTCTTGGGACAGGGGGGGTTATGACTATGGCTACACCTTC.

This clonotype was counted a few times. The CDR3 DNA follows: TGTGCCAGCAGCCCGTCTCGCGCAGATACGCAGTATTTT. Translating gives CASSPSRADTQYF. The chain uses TRBV14 and TRBJ2-3; D is uncertain. This CDR3 spans 13 amino acids. Germline V gives CDR1 SGHDN, CDR2 FVKESK. Trimming left V 4 bases short and J 4 bases short, with 9 bases between.

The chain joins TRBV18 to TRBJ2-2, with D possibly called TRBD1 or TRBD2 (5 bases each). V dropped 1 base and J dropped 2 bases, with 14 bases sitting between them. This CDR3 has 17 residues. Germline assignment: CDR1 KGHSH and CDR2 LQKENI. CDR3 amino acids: CASSPLIGTVNTGELFF. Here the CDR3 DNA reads TGTGCCAGCTCACCACTGATCGGGACGGTTAACACCGGGGAGCTGTTTTTT.

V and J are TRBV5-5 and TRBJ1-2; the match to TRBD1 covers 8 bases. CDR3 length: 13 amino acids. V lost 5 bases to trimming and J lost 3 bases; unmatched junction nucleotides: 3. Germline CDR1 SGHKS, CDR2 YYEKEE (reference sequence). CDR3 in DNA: TGTGCCAGCAGTACGACAGGGGACTATGGCTACACCTTC. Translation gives CASSTTGDYGYTF.

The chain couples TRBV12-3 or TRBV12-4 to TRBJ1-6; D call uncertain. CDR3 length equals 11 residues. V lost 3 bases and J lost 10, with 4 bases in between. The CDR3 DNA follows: TGTGCCAGCAGTTTTGCGTCACCCCTCCACTTT. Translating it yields CASSFASPLHF.

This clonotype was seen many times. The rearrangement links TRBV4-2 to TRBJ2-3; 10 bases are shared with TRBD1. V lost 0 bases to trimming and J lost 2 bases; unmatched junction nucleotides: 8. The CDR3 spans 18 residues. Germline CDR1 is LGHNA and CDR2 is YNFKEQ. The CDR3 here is CASSQEARTGGTTDTQYF. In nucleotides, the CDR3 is TGTGCCAGCAGCCAAGAAGCCCGGACAGGGGGGACCACAGATACGCAGTATTTT.

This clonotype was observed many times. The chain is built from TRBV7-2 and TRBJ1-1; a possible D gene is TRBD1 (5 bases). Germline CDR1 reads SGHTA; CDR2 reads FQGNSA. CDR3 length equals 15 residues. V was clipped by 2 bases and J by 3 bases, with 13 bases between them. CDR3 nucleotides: TGTGCCAGCAGCTTAACAGGTCCCGGGGACACTGAAGCTTTCTTT. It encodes CASSLTGPGDTEAFF.

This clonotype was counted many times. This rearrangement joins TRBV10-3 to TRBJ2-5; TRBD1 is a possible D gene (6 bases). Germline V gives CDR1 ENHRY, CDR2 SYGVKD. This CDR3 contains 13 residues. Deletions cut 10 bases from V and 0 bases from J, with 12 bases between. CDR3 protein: CATVPGDQETQYF. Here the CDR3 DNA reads TGTGCCACCGTGCCAGGGGACCAAGAGACCCAGTACTTC.

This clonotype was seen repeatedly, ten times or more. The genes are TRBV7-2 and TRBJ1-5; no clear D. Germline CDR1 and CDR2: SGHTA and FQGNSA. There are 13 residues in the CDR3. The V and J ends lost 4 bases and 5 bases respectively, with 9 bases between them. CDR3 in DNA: TGTGCCAGCAGCTACGCGTTGGATCAGCCCCAGCATTTT. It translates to CASSYALDQPQHF.

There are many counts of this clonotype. The CDR3 nucleotides are TGTGCCAGCGGAGAGGCATGGACTAGCGGCAATGAGCAGTTCTTC. Translated, it gives CASGEAWTSGNEQFF. The chain combines TRBV6-2 or TRBV6-3 with TRBJ2-1; 10 bases align to TRBD2. This CDR3 is built from 15 residues. V was pared by 8 bases and J by 6 bases, with 10 bases of the junction left unmatched. The germline V gene encodes CDR1 MNHEY and CDR2 SVGEGT.

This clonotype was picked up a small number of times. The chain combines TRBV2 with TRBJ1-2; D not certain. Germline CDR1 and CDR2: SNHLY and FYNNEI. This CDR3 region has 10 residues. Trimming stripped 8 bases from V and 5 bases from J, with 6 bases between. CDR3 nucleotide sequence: TGTGCCAGCTTGAGGTATGGCTACACCTTC. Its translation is CASLRYGYTF.

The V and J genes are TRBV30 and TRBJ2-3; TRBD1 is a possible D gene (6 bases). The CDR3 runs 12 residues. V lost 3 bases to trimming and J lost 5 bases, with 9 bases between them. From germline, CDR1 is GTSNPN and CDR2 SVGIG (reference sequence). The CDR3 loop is CAWSIRGDTQYF. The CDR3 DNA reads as TGTGCCTGGAGCATCAGGGGAGATACGCAGTATTTT.

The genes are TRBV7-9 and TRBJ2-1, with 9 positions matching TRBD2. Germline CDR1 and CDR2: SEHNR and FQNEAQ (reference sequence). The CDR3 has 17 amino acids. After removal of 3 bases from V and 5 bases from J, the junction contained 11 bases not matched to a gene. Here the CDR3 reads CASSFTLAGDYDNEQFF. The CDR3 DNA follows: TGTGCCAGCAGCTTCACCTTAGCGGGAGATTACGACAATGAGCAGTTCTTC. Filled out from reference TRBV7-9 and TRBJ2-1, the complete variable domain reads DTGVSQNPRHKITKRGQNVTFRCDPISEHNRLYWYRQTLGQGPEFLTYFQNEAQLEKSRLLSDRFSAERPKGSFSTLEIQRTEQGDSAMYLCASSFTLAGDYDNEQFFGPGTRLTVL.

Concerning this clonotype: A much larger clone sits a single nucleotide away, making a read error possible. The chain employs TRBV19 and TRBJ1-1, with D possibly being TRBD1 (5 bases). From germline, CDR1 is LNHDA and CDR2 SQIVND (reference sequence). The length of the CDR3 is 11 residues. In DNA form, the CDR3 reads TGTTCCAGTAGTCTCAGGGCCGGAGCTTTCTTT. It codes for CSSSLRAGAFF.

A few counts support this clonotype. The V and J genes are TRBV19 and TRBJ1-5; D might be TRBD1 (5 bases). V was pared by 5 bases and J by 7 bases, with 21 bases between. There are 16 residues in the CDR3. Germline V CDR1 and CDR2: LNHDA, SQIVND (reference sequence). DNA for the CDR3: TGTGCCAGTAGTCCCCCATTCTCCGGGGCGGGCCAGCCCCAGCATTTT. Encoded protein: CASSPPFSGAGQPQHF.

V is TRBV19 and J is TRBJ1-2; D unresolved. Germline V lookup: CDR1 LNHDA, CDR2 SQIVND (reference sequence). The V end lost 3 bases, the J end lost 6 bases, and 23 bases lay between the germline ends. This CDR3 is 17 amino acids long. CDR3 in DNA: TGTGCCAGTAGTATTATGGCCCAGGTTATTGTTCACGATGGCTACACCTTC. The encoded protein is CASSIMAQVIVHDGYTF.

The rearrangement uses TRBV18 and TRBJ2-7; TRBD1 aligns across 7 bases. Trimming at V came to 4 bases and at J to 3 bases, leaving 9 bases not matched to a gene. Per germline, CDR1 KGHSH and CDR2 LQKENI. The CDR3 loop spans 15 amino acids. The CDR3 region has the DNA TGTGCCAGCTCACTAACAGGGGTAGGAAACTACGAGCAGTACTTC. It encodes CASSLTGVGNYEQYF.

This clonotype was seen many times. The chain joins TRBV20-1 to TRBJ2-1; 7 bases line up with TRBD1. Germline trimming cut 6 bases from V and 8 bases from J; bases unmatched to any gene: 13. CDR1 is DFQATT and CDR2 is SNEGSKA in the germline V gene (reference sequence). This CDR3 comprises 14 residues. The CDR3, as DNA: TGCAGTGCCGTCGACAGGGCATCTTCCCATGAGCAGTTCTTC. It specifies CSAVDRASSHEQFF.

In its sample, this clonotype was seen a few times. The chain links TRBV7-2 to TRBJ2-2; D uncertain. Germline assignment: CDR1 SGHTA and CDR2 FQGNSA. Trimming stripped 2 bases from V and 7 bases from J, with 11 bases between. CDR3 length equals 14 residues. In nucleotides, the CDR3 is TGTGCCAGCAGCTTAAACTACCGGGTCGGGGAGCTGTTTTTT. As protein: CASSLNYRVGELFF.

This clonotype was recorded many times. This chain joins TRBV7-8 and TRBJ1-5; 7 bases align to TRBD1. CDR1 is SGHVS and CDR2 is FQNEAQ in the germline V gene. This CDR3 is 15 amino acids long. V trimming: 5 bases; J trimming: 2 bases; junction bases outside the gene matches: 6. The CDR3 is CASSLTGWGNQPQHF. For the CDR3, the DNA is TGTGCCAGCAGCCTGACAGGGTGGGGCAATCAGCCCCAGCATTTT.

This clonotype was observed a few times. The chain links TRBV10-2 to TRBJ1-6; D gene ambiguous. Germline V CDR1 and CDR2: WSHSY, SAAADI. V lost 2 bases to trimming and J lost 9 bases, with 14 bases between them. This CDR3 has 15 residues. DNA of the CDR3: TGCGCCAGCAGTGAGCCCCAGGACGCTACTTCACCCCTCCACTTT. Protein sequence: CASSEPQDATSPLHF.

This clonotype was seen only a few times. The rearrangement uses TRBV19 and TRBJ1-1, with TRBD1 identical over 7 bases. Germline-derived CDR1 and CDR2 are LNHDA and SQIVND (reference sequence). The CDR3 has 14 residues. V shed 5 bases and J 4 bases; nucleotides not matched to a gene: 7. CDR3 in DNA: TGTGCCAGTAGTGTCCACAGGGGCGGCACTGAAGCTTTCTTT. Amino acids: CASSVHRGGTEAFF.